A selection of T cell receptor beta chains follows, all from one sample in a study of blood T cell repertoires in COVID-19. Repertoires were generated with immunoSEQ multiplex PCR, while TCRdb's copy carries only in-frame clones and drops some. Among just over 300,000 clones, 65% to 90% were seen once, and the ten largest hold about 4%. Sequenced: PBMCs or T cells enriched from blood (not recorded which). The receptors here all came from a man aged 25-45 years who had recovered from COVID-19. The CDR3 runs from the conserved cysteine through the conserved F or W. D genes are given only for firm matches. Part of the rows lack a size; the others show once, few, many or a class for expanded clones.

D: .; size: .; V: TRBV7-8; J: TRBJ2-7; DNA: TGTGCCAGCAGCCCCAACAGGGTAACCTACGAGCAGTACTTC; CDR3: CASSPNRVTYEQYF
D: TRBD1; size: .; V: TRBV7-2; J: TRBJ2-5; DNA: TGTGCCAGCAGCTTACCGGGACAGAGAGAAGAGACCCAGTACTTC; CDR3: CASSLPGQREETQYF
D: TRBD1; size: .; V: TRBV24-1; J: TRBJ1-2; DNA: TGTGCCACCAGTGACGGACAGGGAGCCTCTAACTATGGCTACACCTTC; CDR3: CATSDGQGASNYGYTF
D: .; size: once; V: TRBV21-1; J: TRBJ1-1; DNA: TGTGCCAGCACCCCTGGGGGGGGCGTTTTGGGCACTGAAGCTTTCTTT; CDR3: CASTPGGGVLGTEAFF
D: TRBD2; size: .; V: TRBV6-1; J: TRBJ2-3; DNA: TGTGCCAGCAGTGAACAAGTCTGGGGGGGAAGTGATACGCAGTATTTT; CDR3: CASSEQVWGGSDTQYF
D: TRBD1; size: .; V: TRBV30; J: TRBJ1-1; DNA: TGTGCCTCCCAGCGGCCGGACAGGGTGTCTGAAGCTTTCTTT; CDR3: CASQRPDRVSEAFF
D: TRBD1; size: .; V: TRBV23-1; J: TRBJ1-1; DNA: TGCGCCAGCAGTCAAAAAGCATACTCCAAGGGGACAGAGAACACTGAAGCTTTCTTT; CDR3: CASSQKAYSKGTENTEAFF
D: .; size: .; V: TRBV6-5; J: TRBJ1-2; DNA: TGTGCCAGCAGTTACGGGGGGAAAGGCTACACCTTC; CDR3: CASSYGGKGYTF
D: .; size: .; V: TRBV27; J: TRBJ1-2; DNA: TGTGCCAGCAGCTCACAGGGAACCTATGGCTACACCTTC; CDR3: CASSSQGTYGYTF
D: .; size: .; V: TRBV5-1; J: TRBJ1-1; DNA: TGCGCCAGCAGCTCCGGGGGAGTCGAAGCTTTCTTT; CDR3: CASSSGGVEAFF
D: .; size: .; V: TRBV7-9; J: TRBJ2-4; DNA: TGTGCCAGCAGTTCACTACTAGCCAAAAACATTCAGTACTTC; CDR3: CASSSLLAKNIQYF
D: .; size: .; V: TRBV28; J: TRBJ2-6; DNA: TGTGCCAGCAGTTTCCAGACAGCCCGCTCTGGGGCCAACGTCCTGACTTTC; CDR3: CASSFQTARSGANVLTF
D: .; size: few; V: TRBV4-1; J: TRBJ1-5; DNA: TGCGCCAGCAGCCAGGGGACCCGGGGGGGGGCGTTTAGCAATCAGCCCCAGCATTTT; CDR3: CASSQGTRGGAFSNQPQHF
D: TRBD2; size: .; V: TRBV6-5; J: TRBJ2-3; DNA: TGTGCCAGCAGTTACACTAGCGGGGGTACAGATACGCAGTATTTT; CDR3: CASSYTSGGTDTQYF
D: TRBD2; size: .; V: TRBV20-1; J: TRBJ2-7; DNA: TGCAGTGCTAGTACGGGGGGGTTAAGCTACGAGCAGTACTTC; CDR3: CSASTGGLSYEQYF
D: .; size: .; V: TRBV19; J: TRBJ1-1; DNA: TGTGCCAGTAGTATTGGGCTTCTAGCTTTCTTT; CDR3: CASSIGLLAFF
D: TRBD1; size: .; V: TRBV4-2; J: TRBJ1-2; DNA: TGTGCCAGCAGCCAAGGAGACAGGGACGATGGCTACACCTTC; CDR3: CASSQGDRDDGYTF
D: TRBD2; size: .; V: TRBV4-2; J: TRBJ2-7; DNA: TGTGCCAGCAGCCCTAAGGGACTAGCGGGATCCTACGAGCAGTACTTC; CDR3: CASSPKGLAGSYEQYF
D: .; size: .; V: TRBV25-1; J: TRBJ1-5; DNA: TGTGCCAGCAGCGATCCACGGAGCAATCAGCCCCAGCATTTT; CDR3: CASSDPRSNQPQHF
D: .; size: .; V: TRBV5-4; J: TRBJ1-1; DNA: TGTGCCAGCAGTCCTACAGGGACCAGGAACACTGAAGCTTTCTTT; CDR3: CASSPTGTRNTEAFF
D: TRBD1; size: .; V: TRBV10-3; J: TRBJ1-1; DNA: TGTGCCATCAGTGACAAGGGGGCCTCGGACACTGAAGCTTTCTTT; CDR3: CAISDKGASDTEAFF
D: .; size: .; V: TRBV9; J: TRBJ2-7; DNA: TGTGCCAGCAGCACGGGACACAACTACGAGCAGTACTTC; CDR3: CASSTGHNYEQYF
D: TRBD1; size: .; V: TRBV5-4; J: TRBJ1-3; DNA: TGTGCCAGCAGCACGGGACAGGGGCAAGGAAACACCATATATTTT; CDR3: CASSTGQGQGNTIYF
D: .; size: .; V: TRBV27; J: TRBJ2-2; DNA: TGTGCCAGCAGTTTCTCCACAGGGATCACCGGGGAGCTGTTTTTT; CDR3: CASSFSTGITGELFF
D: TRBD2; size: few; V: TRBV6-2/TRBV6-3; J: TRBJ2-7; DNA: TGTGCCAGCAGTTACCGGGGGGGCGGACCCTACGAGCAGTACTTC; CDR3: CASSYRGGGPYEQYF
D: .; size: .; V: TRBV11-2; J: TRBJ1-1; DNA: TGTGCCAGCAGCCAAGGACCAGGGACTGAAGCTTTCTTT; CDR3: CASSQGPGTEAFF
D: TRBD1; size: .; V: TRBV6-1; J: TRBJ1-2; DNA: TGTGCCAGCAGTGAACAGGGGGTAATCGATGGCTACACCTTC; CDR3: CASSEQGVIDGYTF
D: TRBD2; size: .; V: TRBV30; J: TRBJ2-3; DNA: TGTGCCTGGAATCTAGCGGGGAGAGATACGCAGTATTTT; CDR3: CAWNLAGRDTQYF
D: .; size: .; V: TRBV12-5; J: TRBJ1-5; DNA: TGTGCTAGTGGGTCGGGGGTCTCGGGGCCCCAGCATTTT; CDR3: CASGSGVSGPQHF
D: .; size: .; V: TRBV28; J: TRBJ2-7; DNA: TGTGCCAGCAGTTCGAGGGGGTTAAGCTCCTACGAGCAGTACTTC; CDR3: CASSSRGLSSYEQYF
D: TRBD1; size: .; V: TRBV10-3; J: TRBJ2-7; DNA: TGTGCCATCAGTGGGCTGACAGGGGAAAACGAGCAGTACTTC; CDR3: CAISGLTGENEQYF
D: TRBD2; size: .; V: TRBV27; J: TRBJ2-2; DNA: TGTGCCAGCAGTAGCGGGGGAGCGAACACCGGGGAGCTGTTTTTT; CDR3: CASSSGGANTGELFF
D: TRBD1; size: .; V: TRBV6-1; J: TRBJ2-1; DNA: TGTGCCAGCAGTGGCCGGACAGGGGCGACCTACAATGAGCAGTTCTTC; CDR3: CASSGRTGATYNEQFF
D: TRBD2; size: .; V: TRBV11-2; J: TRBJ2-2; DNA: TGTGCCAGCAGCTTACGGCTAGCGGGAGGTTGGGGGGAGCTGTTTTTT; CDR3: CASSLRLAGGWGELFF
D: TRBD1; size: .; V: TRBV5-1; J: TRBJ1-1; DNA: TGCGCCAGCTCAGCAGGGACAGGGAACACTGAAGCTTTCTTT; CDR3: CASSAGTGNTEAFF
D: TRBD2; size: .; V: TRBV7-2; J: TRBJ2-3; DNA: TGTGCCAGCAGCTCAGGGCGGGGGGTTACGCAGTATTTT; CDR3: CASSSGRGVTQYF